Below are 18 T cell receptor beta chains sequenced from a single sample in a study of blood T cell repertoires in COVID-19. The assay was immunoSEQ multiplex PCR, and TCRdb's table has in-frame clones only and misses some. This sample has about 490,000 clones; over 75% occur once, and the top ten carry 3.2%. Material for sequencing was peripheral blood. The receptor source for this set is a human donor in a cohort sampled during active COVID-19.

V is TRBV3-1 (or the pseudogene TRBV3-2) and J is TRBJ2-7; TRBD2 matches 13 bases. Germline CDR1 LGHDT, CDR2 YNNKEL (reference sequence). CDR3 size: 16 residues. With V trimmed by 4 bases and J by 1 base, 4 bases remained unmatched. The CDR3 nucleotides read TGTGCCAGCAGCCCGCGACTAGCGGGAGGTTCCTACGAGCAGTACTTC. Amino acid sequence: CASSPRLAGGSYEQYF.

This CDR3 reads CASRGQRELYF. CDR3 DNA: TGTGCCAGCCGGGGGCAGCGGGAACTGTACTTC. V and J are TRBV3-1 (or the pseudogene TRBV3-2) and TRBJ2-7; possibly TRBD2 for D (7 bases). The CDR3 consists of 11 residues. Germline loops: CDR1 LGHDT, CDR2 YNNKEL (reference sequence). Deletions cut 8 bases from V and 12 bases from J, with 17 bases between.

CDR3 DNA sequence: TGCAGCGTTGAAGATGGTTCGAAAGGGAGGTATGGCTACACCTTC. Translating gives CSVEDGSKGRYGYTF. V is TRBV29-1 and J is TRBJ1-2; D remains unclear. CDR1 is SQVTM, CDR2 ANQGSEA, per germline. This CDR3 is built from 15 residues. Trimming cost V 0 bases and J 5 bases, with 16 bases left between them.

V gene TRBV19 combines with J gene TRBJ2-2, with 15 bases matching TRBD2. Germline lookup yields CDR1 LNHDA and CDR2 SQIVND (reference sequence). J lost 6 bases, V lost 1 base, and 6 bases had no gene match. The CDR3 spans 18 residues. The CDR3 region has the DNA TGTGCCAGTAGTATAGGGGGACTAGCGGGAGGAAAGGCCGGGGAGCTGTTTTTT. Protein product: CASSIGGLAGGKAGELFF.

V and J are TRBV6-6 and TRBJ2-3, with a weak D call TRBD2 (5 bases). The ends were cut back, 5 bases at V and 12 bases at J, with 15 bases in the middle. CDR3 length: 12 residues. Germline loops: CDR1 MNHNY, CDR2 SVGAGI (reference sequence). CDR3 in DNA: TGTGCCAGCAGTAGTATGCGGGCCATACAGTATTTT. Translated: CASSSMRAIQYF.

On this clone: At the DNA level, this CDR3 is encoded by other sequences in the same sample as well. The V and J genes are TRBV5-1 and TRBJ2-1; the match to TRBD1 covers 11 bases. The CDR3 sequence is 15 residues long. Germline V gene lookup returns CDR1 SGHRS and CDR2 YFSETQ. With V trimmed by 0 bases and J by 7 bases, 3 bases remained unmatched. The chain's CDR3 is CASSLAGQGGNEQFF. The CDR3 DNA follows: TGCGCCAGCAGCTTGGCGGGACAGGGGGGTAATGAGCAGTTCTTC.

This chain connects TRBV30 to TRBJ1-2; D gene ambiguous. This CDR3 contains 18 residues. The V and J ends lost 2 bases and 2 bases respectively, with 24 bases between them. Germline V CDR1 and CDR2: GTSNPN, SVGIG (reference sequence). The DNA of the CDR3 is TGTGCCTGGAGTACCCGCCGGGATGGATGGGTAGGGAACTATGGCTACACCTTC. Its protein is CAWSTRRDGWVGNYGYTF. The whole variable domain, remainder taken from reference TRBV30 and TRBJ1-2, is SQTIHQWPATLVQPVGSPLSLECTVEGTSNPNLYWYRQAAGRGLQLLFYSVGIGQISSEVPQNLSASRPQDRQFILSSKKLLLSDSGFYLCAWSTRRDGWVGNYGYTFGSGTRLTVV.

The chain links TRBV25-1 to TRBJ1-5; D not certain. Germline-derived CDR1 and CDR2 are MGHDK and SYGVNS. Trimming stripped 1 base from V and 3 bases from J, with 16 bases between. CDR3 size: 17 residues. Here the CDR3 DNA reads TGTGCCAGCAGTGAATCTTCAGCCCGAGGGCTCAATCAGCCCCAGCATTTT. It yields the protein CASSESSARGLNQPQHF.

The chain uses TRBV2 and TRBJ1-2; TRBD1 aligns across 12 bases. Per the germline V gene, CDR1 is SNHLY and CDR2 is FYNNEI. This CDR3 spans 18 amino acids. V trimming: 6 bases; J trimming: 2 bases; junction bases outside the gene matches: 13. This CDR3 is CASRTGEGQGAVNYGYTF. The CDR3 bases are TGTGCCAGCAGAACCGGGGAGGGACAGGGGGCGGTGAACTATGGCTACACCTTC.

This clone came up once. This chain connects TRBV2 to TRBJ2-3, with TRBD2 as a possible D gene (5 bases). The CDR3 extends over 12 amino acids. V was trimmed by 11 bases and J by 5 bases, leaving 14 bases between them. Germline CDR1 is SNHLY and CDR2 is FYNNEI. The CDR3 loop reads CASTGVRDTQYF. The DNA for the CDR3 is TGTGCCTCCACCGGGGTTAGAGATACGCAGTATTTT.

The rearrangement links TRBV20-1 to TRBJ1-2, with D unresolved. Germline CDR1 DFQATT, CDR2 SNEGSKA (reference sequence). The CDR3 extends over 10 amino acids. Trimming removed 1 base at V and 8 bases at J, with 5 bases between. Here the CDR3 DNA reads TGCAGTGCTAGAGTAATAGGCTACACCTTC. Amino acid sequence: CSARVIGYTF.

V gene TRBV15 combines with J gene TRBJ2-7; perhaps TRBD2 as D (7 bases). The CDR3 contains 15 residues. V was cut by 2 bases and J by 5 bases, with 16 bases left in between. In germline, CDR1 is LNHNV, CDR2 YYDKDF (reference sequence). The CDR3 bases are TGTGCCACCAGCAGAACGCGGACCGGGGGGCACGAGCAGTACTTC. Encoded protein: CATSRTRTGGHEQYF.

In this sample, this clone turned up many times. This rearrangement joins TRBV19 to TRBJ1-1, with TRBD1 matching over 11 bases. CDR1 is LNHDA, CDR2 SQIVND, per germline (reference sequence). With V trimmed by 1 base and J by 2 bases, 15 bases remained unmatched. This CDR3 region has 20 residues. The CDR3 sequence: CASSIVVMMGQGGINTEAFF. In DNA form, the CDR3 reads TGTGCCAGTAGTATAGTGGTTATGATGGGACAGGGGGGAATAAACACTGAAGCTTTCTTT. Together with reference TRBV19 and TRBJ1-1, the CDR3 gives the full variable domain: DGGITQSPKYLFRKEGQNVTLSCEQNLNHDAMYWYRQDPGQGLRLIYYSQIVNDFQKGDIAEGYSVSREKKESFPLTVTSAQKNPTAFYLCASSIVVMMGQGGINTEAFFGQGTRLTVV.

The rearrangement joins TRBV6-5 to TRBJ2-3; D remains unclear. The length of the CDR3 is 11 residues. With 5 bases removed from V and 2 bases from J, the gap between germline ends came to 2 bases. Germline V gives CDR1 MNHEY, CDR2 SVGAGI. This CDR3 is CASSLTDTQYF. In DNA, the CDR3 is TGTGCCAGCAGTCTCACAGATACGCAGTATTTT.

This clone was picked up one time. The chain is built from TRBV7-6 and TRBJ1-5; D might be TRBD1 (5 bases). The ends were cut back, 2 bases at V and 3 bases at J, with 14 bases in the middle. Germline CDR1 is SGHVS and CDR2 is FNYEAQ. The CDR3 extends over 16 amino acids. The CDR3 region has the DNA TGTGCCAGCAGCTTATCCGCGGGACCCCTCAATCAGCCCCAGCATTTT. The encoded protein is CASSLSAGPLNQPQHF.

This clone was seen repeatedly, ten times or more. The rearrangement links TRBV9 to TRBJ1-3; no firm D call. CDR3 length: 13 amino acids. Germline V gene sequence: CDR1 SGDLS, CDR2 YYNGEE. Trimming cost V 0 bases and J 3 bases, with 4 bases left between them. The CDR3 reads CASSVGDGNTIYF. The CDR3 bases are TGTGCCAGCAGCGTAGGAGATGGAAACACCATATATTTT.

The chain uses TRBV9 and TRBJ2-1, with D possibly TRBD2 on 6 matching bases. Germline V CDR1 and CDR2: SGDLS, YYNGEE. Trimming took 5 bases from V and 2 from J, leaving 14 bases between them. This CDR3 has 15 residues. The CDR3 DNA follows: TGTGCCAGCAGGGAAACGGGAGCAACCTACAATGAGCAGTTCTTC. Translated, it gives CASRETGATYNEQFF.

V is TRBV29-1 and J is TRBJ2-7; 14 positions agree with TRBD2. This CDR3 contains 14 residues. Germline V gene lookup returns CDR1 SQVTM and CDR2 ANQGSEA. V shed 6 bases and J 6 bases; nucleotides not matched to a gene: 7. CDR3 DNA sequence: TGCAGCGTGAGACTAGCGGGAGGGCCTCGCGAGCAGTACTTC. This translates into CSVRLAGGPREQYF.